This T cell receptor beta chain stems from a study of beta chain features in type 1 diabetes. Whole-study findings and limits: In all four CD4+ subsets, TCRB CDR3 length was significantly, moderately reduced in type 1 diabetes. Patients with type 1 diabetes carried fewer insertions and had more deletions at their VDJ junctions.

What was sequenced were expressed TCRB transcripts, since all of the isolated RNA had been reverse transcribed. Sequenced by immunoSEQ multiplex PCR; TCRdb stores in-frame clones only, minus some. The sample has around 300,000 clones, under 8.5% seen once. Via the markers CD45RO/CCR7/CD25/CD127/CD95/CD27, stem cell-like memory, regulatory, central memory and naive CD4+ cells were sorted. Post-sort purity exceeded 95% for all sorted populations. This clone has only one observation. The antigen is unknown. The sequencing sample was made of central memory CD4+ T cells from blood. The sequence was collected from a woman between 18 and 30 years old in good health.

Written as DNA, the CDR3 is TGTGCCAGCAGCCGAAATGGGGAGACCCAGTACTTC. Its translation: CASSRNGETQYF. V is TRBV7-2 and J is TRBJ2-5; no firm D call. Trimming pared 5 bases from V and 5 bases from J, leaving 9 bases between. CDR1 and CDR2 (germline): SGHTA, FQGNSA. This CDR3 is built from 12 residues. The full variable domain, completed using reference TRBV7-2 and TRBJ2-5, is GAGVSQSPSNKVTEKGKDVELRCDPISGHTALYWYRQSLGQGLEFLIYFQGNSAPDKSGLPSDRFSAERTGGSVSTLTIQRTQQEDSAVYLCASSRNGETQYFGPGTRLLVL.